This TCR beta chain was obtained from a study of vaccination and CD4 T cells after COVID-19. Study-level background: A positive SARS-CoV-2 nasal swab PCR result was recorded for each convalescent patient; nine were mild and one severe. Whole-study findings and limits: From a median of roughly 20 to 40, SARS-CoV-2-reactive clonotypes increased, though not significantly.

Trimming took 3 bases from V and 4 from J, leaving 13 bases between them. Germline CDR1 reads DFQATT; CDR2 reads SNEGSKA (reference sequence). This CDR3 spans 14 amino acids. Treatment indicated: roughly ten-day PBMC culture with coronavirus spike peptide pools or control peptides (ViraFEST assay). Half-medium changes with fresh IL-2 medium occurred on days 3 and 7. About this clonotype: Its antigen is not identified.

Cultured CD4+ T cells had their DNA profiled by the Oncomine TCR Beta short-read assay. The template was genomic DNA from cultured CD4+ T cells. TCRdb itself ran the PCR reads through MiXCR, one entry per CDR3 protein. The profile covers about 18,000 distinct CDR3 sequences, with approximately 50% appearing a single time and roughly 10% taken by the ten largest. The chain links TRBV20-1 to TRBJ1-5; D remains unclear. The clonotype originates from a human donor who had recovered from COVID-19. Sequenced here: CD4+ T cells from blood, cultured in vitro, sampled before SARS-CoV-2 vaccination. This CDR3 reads CSASLDGENQPQHF. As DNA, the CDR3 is TGCAGTGCTAGCCTGGACGGCGAAAATCAGCCCCAGCATTTT.